This TCR beta chain was observed in a study of cytomegalovirus exposure and HLA in healthy donors. Here immunoSEQ multiplex PCR was the method, and the copy in TCRdb shows in-frame clones only, minus some. The table lists 150,000 to 200,000 clones, about four fifths of them singletons. In this sample, this clone turned up once. The trim removed 7 bases at V and 4 bases at J, leaving 10 bases unmatched. The CDR3 length is 15 residues. From germline, CDR1 is SGHTA and CDR2 FQGNSA. The source is a man between 18 and 29 years old in good health and CMV-seropositive. The V call is TRBV7-2, the J call TRBJ2-3; 8 bases align to TRBD2. The material sequenced was PBMCs. DNA of the CDR3: TGTGCCAGCACTGGTGGCGGGAGGAGGGCAGATACGCAGTATTTT. Protein product: CASTGGGRRADTQYF.